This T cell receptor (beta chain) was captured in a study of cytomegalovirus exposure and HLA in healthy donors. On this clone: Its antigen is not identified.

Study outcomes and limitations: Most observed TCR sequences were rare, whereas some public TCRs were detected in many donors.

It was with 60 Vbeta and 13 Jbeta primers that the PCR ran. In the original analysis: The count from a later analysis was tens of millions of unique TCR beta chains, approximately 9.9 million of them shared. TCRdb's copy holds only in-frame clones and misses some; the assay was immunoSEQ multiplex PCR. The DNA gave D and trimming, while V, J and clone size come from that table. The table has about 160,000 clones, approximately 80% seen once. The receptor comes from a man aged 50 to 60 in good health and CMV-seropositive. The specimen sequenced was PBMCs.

The CDR3 here is CSVDRGGHGYTF. In DNA, the CDR3 is TGCAGCGTCGATAGGGGGGGGCATGGCTACACCTTC. The V gene is TRBV29-1, the J gene TRBJ1-2; a weak D match, TRBD1 (6 bases). Looked up from germline, CDR1 is SQVTM and CDR2 is ANQGSEA. V dropped 6 bases and J dropped 6 bases, with 14 bases sitting between them. CDR3 length: 12 residues.